This T cell receptor (beta chain) came from a study of CD8 T cells in Susac syndrome (dated by TCRdb to 2018 to 2020). With respect to the entire study: Of the Susac syndrome patients who were sequenced, about eight were in clinical remission while roughly six had clinically active disease. The clonality of the CD8+ T cell repertoire was compared across approximately 11 healthy donors, around 14 Susac syndrome patients and fewer than 16 multiple sclerosis patients. At the time of blood withdrawal, Susac syndrome patients were either therapy-naive, taking corticosteroids (with some also receiving IVIg), or on IVIg alone. The study used repertoire sequencing to test whether antigen drove CD8+ T cell activation and differentiation in Susac syndrome. Beyond this particular receptor, the publication reports: The TCR sequencing and HLA analysis was acknowledged to have included a relatively small number of individuals. Some 15 and five Susac-specific public clones were found in the total CD8+ and CD8+ TEMRA repertoires, respectively. Clonal expansion was seen in Susac syndrome CD8+ repertoires, peaking in CD8+ TEMRA cells and being greater in clinically active patients than in remitting ones.

High-throughput TCR beta sequencing profiled peripheral blood CD8+ and CD4+ T cells from healthy donors, Susac syndrome patients and multiple sclerosis patients. The Susac syndrome patients fulfilled recently defined diagnostic criteria for either definite or probable disease. Bulk CD8+ and CD4+ T cells were purified by magnetic negative isolation, while CD8+ TEMRA cells were enriched using FACS. Blood was collected in EDTA tubes and processed within 24 hours, with PBMCs isolated through density gradient centrifugation. PBMCs intended for TCR sequencing were cryopreserved in liquid nitrogen and were subsequently thawed in a 37 degrees C water bath. The sorted or isolated CD4+, CD8+ and CD8+ TEMRA cells reached a purity of at least 90%. RNA was extracted with the RNeasy kit and about 0.45 to 1 ug was reverse transcribed using random hexamers. TCR beta CDR3 regions were amplified with the immunoSEQ multiplex PCR assay covering 54 Vbeta and 13 Jbeta segments. Bias from PCR amplification was corrected by using a synthetic template baseline for primer optimization and for computational correction. As for the original processing: Reads were annotated to V, D and J genes according to IMGT and were analyzed with immunoSEQ Analyzer, with only productive sequences retained. Clonality was computed as one minus Shannon entropy normalized by log2 of the number of productive unique sequences. Public and private clones were assessed among the 100 most prevalent clones of each patient and control. Susac-specific clones were defined as absent from healthy and MS cohorts, roughly 1,100 published viral clones and other ImmuneACCESS disease sequences. The raw public reads went through TCRdb reprocessing: fastp at Q25, MiXCR clone calling, in-frame beta chains kept. Every CDR3 protein is listed once, alongside the most common genes and DNA of its rows. These V and J calls originate from TCRdb's pipeline instead of the authors' own analysis. Present in this sample are 84,000 or so distinct CDR3 sequences, 95% of which were seen just once. The ten largest clones add up to 0.4% to 0.5% of the sample.

The CDR3 holds 14 amino acids from the cysteine to the phenylalanine. Solely the CDR3 DNA is kept, with 42 bases framed from the first base. The germline V gene (reference sequence) yields DFQATT for CDR1 and SNEGSKA for CDR2. V lost 7 bases and J lost 4 bases; the stretch between them is 18 bases long. Notes on this clonotype: This clone's antigen is unknown. No quality values exist for individual bases; no much larger clone is one base distant.

The sequenced sample was CD8+ T cells from PBMCs. The chain was built from TRBV20-1 and TRBJ2-3; D gene: possibly TRBD2, on 5 matching bases. This clonotype was sampled from a human donor with Susac syndrome. The CDR3 here reads CSVSLGRESDTQYF. The nucleotide sequence reads TGCAGTGTATCCCTAGGAAGGGAGTCAGATACGCAGTATTTT.